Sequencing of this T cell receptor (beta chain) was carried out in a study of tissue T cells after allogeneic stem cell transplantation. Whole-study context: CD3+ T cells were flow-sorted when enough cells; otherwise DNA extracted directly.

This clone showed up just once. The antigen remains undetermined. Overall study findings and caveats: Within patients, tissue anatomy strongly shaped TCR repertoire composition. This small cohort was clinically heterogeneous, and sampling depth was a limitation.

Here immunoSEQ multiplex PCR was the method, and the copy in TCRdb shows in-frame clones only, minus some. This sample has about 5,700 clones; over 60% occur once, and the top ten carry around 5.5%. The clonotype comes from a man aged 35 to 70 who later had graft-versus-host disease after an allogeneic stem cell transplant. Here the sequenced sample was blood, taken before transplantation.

The CDR3 nucleotides are TGTGCCTCCGGGGAGGGGAGTCGTGAAAAACTGTTTTTT. Encoded protein: CASGEGSREKLFF. The chain couples TRBV7-9 to TRBJ1-4; tentatively, D is TRBD1 (5 bases). Between the trimmed V and J ends, which lost 11 bases and 7 bases, there was a span of 17 bases. Germline V CDR1 and CDR2: SEHNR, FQNEAQ (reference sequence). CDR3 length equals 13 residues.